A few counts support the clone carrying this T cell receptor beta chain. TCRdb used MiXCR to reprocess the 5' RACE reads, holding one entry per CDR3 protein. The sample lists 200,000 to 250,000 distinct CDR3 sequences, about 7.3% occurring once. The data stem from a study of identical twins. CDR3 length: 14 residues. CDR1 is SGHAT, CDR2 FQNNGV, per germline. Trimming removed 0 bases at V and 8 bases at J, with 12 bases between. The sample also formed part of further work on yellow fever vaccine responses in identical twins.

Material: memory (CD45RO+) T cells sorted from blood. This clonotype was obtained from a woman aged 18-29 years in good health. The chain couples TRBV11-2 to TRBJ2-3; TRBD1 or TRBD2 may be the D gene (5 bases each). The CDR3 nucleotides read TGTGCCAGCAGCTTAGATCCCAGGGCGGGTACGCAGTATTTT. This translates into CASSLDPRAGTQYF.